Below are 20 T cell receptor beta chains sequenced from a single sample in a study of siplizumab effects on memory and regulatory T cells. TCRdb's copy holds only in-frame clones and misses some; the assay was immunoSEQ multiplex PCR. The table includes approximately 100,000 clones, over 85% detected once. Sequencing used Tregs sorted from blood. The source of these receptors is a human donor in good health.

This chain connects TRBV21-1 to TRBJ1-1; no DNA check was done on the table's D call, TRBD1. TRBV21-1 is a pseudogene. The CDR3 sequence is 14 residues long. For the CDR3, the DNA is TGTGCCAGCAGCGACAGGGGGATGAACACTGAAGCTTTCTTT. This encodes CASSDRGMNTEAFF.

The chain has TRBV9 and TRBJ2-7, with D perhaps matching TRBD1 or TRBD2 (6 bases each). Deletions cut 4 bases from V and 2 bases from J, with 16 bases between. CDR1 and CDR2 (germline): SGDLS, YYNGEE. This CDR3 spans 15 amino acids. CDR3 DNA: TGTGCCAGCAGCATCGGGCCGGGGGCCACCTACGAGCAGTACTTC. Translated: CASSIGPGATYEQYF.

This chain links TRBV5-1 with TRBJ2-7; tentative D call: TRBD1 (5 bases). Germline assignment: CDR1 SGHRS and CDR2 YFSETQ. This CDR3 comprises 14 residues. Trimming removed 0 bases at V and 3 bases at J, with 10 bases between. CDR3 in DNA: TGCGCCAGCAGCTTGGGACAGAGTCTCTACGAGCAGTACTTC. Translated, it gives CASSLGQSLYEQYF.

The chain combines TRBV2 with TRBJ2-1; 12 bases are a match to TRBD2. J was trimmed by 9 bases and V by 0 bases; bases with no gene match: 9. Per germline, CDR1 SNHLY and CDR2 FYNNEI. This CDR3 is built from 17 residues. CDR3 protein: CASSEAGTSGYRGEQFF. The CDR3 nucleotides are TGTGCCAGCAGTGAAGCTGGGACTAGCGGGTATAGGGGTGAGCAGTTCTTC.

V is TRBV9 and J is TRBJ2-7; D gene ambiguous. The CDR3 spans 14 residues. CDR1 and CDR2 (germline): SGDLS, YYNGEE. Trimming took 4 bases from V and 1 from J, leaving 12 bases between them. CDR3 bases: TGTGCCAGCAGCTTAGACCCGGTATCCTACGAGCAGTACTTC. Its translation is CASSLDPVSYEQYF.

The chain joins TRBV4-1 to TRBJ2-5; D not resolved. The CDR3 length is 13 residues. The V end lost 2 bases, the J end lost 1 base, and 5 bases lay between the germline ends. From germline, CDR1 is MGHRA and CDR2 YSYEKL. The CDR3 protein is CASSQRPQETQYF. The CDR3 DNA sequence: TGCGCCAGCAGCCAAAGGCCCCAAGAGACCCAGTACTTC.

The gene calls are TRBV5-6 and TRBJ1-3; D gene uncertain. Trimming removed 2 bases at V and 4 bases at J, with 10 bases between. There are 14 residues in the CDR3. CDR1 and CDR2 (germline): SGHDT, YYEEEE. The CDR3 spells CASSLAVTGNTIYF. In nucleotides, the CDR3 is TGTGCCAGCAGCTTAGCCGTGACGGGAAACACCATATATTTT.

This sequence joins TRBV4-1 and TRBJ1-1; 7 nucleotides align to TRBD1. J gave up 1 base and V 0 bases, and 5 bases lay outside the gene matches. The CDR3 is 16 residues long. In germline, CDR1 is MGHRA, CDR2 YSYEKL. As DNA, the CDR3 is TGCGCCAGCAGCCAAGAAAGGGGGCTGCGGAACACTGAAGCTTTCTTT. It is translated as CASSQERGLRNTEAFF.

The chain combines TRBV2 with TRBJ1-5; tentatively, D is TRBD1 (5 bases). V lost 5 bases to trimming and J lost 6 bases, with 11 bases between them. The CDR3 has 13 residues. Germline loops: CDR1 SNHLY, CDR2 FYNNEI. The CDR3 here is CASSSRVSQPQHF. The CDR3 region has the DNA TGTGCCAGCAGTTCCAGGGTTAGTCAGCCCCAGCATTTT.

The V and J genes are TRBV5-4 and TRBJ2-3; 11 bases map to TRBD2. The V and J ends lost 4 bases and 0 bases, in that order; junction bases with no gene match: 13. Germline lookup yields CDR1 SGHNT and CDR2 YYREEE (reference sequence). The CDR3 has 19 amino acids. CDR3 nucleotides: TGTGCCAGCAGCCTTTTAGCGGGAGGGGCTATATATAGCACAGATACGCAGTATTTT. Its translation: CASSLLAGGAIYSTDTQYF.

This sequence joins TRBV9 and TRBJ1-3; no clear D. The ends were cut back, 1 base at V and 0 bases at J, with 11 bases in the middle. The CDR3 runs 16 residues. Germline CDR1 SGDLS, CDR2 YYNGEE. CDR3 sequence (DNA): TGTGCCAGCAGCGTATCGTTGGCAATCTCTGGAAACACCATATATTTT. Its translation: CASSVSLAISGNTIYF.

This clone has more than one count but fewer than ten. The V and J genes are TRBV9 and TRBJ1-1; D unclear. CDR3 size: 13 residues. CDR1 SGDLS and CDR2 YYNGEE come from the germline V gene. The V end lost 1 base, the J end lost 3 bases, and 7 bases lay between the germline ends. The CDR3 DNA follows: TGTGCCAGCAGCGTACTAATACACACTGAAGCTTTCTTT. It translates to CASSVLIHTEAFF.

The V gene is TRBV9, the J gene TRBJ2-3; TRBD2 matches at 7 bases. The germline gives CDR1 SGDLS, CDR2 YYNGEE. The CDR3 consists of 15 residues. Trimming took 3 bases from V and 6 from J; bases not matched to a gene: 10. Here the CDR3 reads CASSASGTHWDTQYF. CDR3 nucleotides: TGTGCCAGCAGCGCGAGCGGGACTCACTGGGATACGCAGTATTTT.

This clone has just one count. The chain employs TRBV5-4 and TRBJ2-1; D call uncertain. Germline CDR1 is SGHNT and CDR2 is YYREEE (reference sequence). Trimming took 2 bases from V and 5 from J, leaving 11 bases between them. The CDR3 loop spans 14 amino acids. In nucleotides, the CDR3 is TGTGCCAGCAGCTTTCTTCGGGTTAACAATGAGCAGTTCTTC. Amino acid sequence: CASSFLRVNNEQFF. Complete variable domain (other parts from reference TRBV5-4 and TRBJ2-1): ETGVTQSPTHLIKTRGQQVTLRCSSQSGHNTVSWYQQALGQGPQFIFQYYREEENGRGNFPPRFSGLQFPNYSSELNVNALELDDSALYLCASSFLRVNNEQFFGPGTRLTVL.

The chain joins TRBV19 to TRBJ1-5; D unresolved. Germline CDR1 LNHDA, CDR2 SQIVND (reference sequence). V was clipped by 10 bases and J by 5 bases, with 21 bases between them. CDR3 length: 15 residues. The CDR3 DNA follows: TGTGCCACCACTGACGACGGCAGGCGTGATCAGCCCCAGCATTTT. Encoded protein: CATTDDGRRDQPQHF.

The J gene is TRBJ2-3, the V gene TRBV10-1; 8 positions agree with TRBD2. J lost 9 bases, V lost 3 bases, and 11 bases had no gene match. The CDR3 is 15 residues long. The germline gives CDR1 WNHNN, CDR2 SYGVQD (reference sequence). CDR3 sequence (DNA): TGCGCCAGCAGTGAATCCGTTGCTAGCGGGTTCACGCAGTATTTT. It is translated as CASSESVASGFTQYF.

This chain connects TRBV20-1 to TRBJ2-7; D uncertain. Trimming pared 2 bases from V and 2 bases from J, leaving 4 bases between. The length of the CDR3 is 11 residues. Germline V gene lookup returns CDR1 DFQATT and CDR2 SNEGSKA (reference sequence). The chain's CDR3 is CSARSAYEQYF. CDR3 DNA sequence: TGCAGTGCTAGATCGGCCTACGAGCAGTACTTC.

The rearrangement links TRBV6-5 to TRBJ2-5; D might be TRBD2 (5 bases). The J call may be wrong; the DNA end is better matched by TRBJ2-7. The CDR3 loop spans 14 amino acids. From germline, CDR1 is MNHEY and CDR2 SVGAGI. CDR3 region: CASTPRTDSSEQYF. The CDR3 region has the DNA TGTGCCAGCACCCCCAGGACTGACTCTTCCGAGCAGTACTTC.

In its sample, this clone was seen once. CDR3 in amino acids: CASSPPTGEREKLFF. The CDR3 region has the DNA TGTGCCAGCAGCCCTCCGACAGGGGAGAGAGAAAAACTGTTTTTT. The rearrangement joins TRBV5-6 to TRBJ1-4; 8 nucleotides agree with TRBD1. The CDR3 contains 15 residues. Looked up from germline, CDR1 is SGHDT and CDR2 is YYEEEE. V shed 4 bases, J shed 8 bases, and the junction held 10 bases outside the gene matches. The full variable domain, rest sourced from reference TRBV5-6 and TRBJ1-4, is DAGVTQSPTHLIKTRGQQVTLRCSPKSGHDTVSWYQQALGQGPQFIFQYYEEEERQRGNFPDRFSGHQFPNYSSELNVNALLLGDSALYLCASSPPTGEREKLFFGSGTQLSVL.

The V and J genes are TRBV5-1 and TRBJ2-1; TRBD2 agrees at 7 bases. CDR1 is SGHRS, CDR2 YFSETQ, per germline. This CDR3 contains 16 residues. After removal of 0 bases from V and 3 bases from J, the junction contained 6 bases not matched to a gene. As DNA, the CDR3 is TGCGCCAGCAGCTTGGGGAGGCTAGCGGACTACAATGAGCAGTTCTTC. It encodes CASSLGRLADYNEQFF.